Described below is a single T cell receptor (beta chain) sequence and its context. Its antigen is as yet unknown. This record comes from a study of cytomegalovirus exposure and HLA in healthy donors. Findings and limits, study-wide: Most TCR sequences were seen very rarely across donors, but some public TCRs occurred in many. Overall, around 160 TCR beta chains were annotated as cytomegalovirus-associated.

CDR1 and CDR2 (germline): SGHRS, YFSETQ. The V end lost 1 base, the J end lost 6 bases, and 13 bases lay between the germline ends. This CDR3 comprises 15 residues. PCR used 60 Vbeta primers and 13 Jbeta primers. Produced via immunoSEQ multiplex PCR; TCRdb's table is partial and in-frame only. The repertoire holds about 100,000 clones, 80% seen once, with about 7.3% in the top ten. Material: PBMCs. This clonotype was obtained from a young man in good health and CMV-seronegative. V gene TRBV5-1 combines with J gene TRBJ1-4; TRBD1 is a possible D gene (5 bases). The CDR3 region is CASSLRGFSDEKLFF. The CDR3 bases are TGCGCCAGCAGCTTGAGGGGATTCTCGGATGAAAAACTGTTTTTT.